Sequencing of this T cell receptor beta chain was carried out in a study of CD8 T cells in Susac syndrome. The study's findings and limits: Individuals included in the TCR sequencing and HLA analysis were acknowledged by the study to be relatively few in number.

Points on this clonotype: Its target is unknown.

CD8+ and CD4+ T cells from blood underwent TCR beta sequencing. The CDR3 is 14 amino acids. The germline CDR1 and CDR2 sequences are LGHDT and YNNKEL (reference sequence). V was trimmed by 4 bases and J by 9 bases, leaving 16 bases between them. Random hexamers were used to reverse transcribe an amount of about 0.45 to 1 ug RNA. Using its own MiXCR run on the immunoSEQ multiplex PCR reads, TCRdb lists one record per CDR3 protein. Among a few hundred thousand distinct CDR3 sequences, 95% were seen once, and the ten largest hold 0.075% to 0.095%. This TCR was recovered from a human donor with multiple sclerosis. Sequenced sample: CD4+ T cells from PBMCs. The V call is TRBV3-1, the J call TRBJ2-1, with D possibly being TRBD1 (6 bases). The chain's CDR3 is CASSRVQTGTEQFF. In DNA, the CDR3 is TGTGCCAGCAGCCGAGTTCAAACAGGGACTGAGCAGTTCTTC.